This T cell receptor (beta chain) emerged from a study of cytotoxic CD8 clonotypes in ibrutinib-treated CLL. The study, taken as a whole, reports: Public clonotypes proved infrequent, and on treatment they shrank or remained steady.

The V end lost 7 bases, the J end lost 1 base, and 13 bases lay between the germline ends. Germline loops: CDR1 KGHSH, CDR2 LQKENI. This CDR3 is built from 14 residues. This clone was counted between two and nine times. Its specificity is unknown. Sequencing was designed to attain a depth spanning 1 in 200,000 to 1 in 1 million T cells. Some clones are missing from TCRdb's copy, which holds only in-frame ones; the method was immunoSEQ multiplex PCR. The table shows 100,000 to 150,000 clones, with approximately 83% occurring only once. Sequencing was performed on PBMCs, taken after 24 months of ibrutinib treatment. The source of this sequence is a human donor with chronic lymphocytic leukemia. The chain joins TRBV18 to TRBJ1-1; possible D gene TRBD1, 5 bases. CDR3 bases: TGTGCCAGCTGGGCCGGGACGGAGAACACTGAAGCTTTCTTT. Translated: CASWAGTENTEAFF. Based on the CDR3 plus reference TRBV18 and TRBJ1-1, the full variable domain is NAGVMQNPRHLVRRRGQEARLRCSPMKGHSHVYWYRQLPEEGLKFMVYLQKENIIDESGMPKERFSAEFPKEGPSILRIQQVVRGDSAAYFCASWAGTENTEAFFGQGTRLTVV.